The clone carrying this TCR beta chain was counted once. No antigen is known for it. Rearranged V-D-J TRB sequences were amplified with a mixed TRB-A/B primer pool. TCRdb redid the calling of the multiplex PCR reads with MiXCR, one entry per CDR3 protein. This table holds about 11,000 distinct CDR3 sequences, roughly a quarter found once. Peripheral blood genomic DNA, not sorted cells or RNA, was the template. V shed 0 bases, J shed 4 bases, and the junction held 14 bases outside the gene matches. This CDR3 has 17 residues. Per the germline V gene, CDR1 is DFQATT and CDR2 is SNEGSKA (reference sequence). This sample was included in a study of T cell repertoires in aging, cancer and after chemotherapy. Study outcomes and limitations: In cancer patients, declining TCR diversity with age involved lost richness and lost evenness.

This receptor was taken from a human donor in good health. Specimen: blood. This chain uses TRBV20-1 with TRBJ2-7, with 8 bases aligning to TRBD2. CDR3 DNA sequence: TGCAGTGCTAGAGAGCGTCGGGAGGGGCCGGGTGGGTACGAGCAGTACTTC. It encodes CSARERREGPGGYEQYF.